This T cell receptor (beta chain) came from a study of blood T cell repertoires in COVID-19. Study-wide background: From the United States, Italy and Spain came samples of acute and convalescent COVID-19. T cells, B-cell-depleted T cells, or PBMCs supplied cDNA or gDNA.

Clinical history reported by participants formed the basis on which cohorts were assigned. Method: immunoSEQ multiplex PCR; TCRdb's copy keeps in-frame clones and lacks some. The table has roughly 220,000 clones, 80% to 90% seen once. The V end lost 6 bases, the J end lost 0 bases, and 15 bases lay between the germline ends. The CDR3 extends over 15 amino acids. CDR1 and CDR2 from the germline V gene are MNHEY and SVGAGI. Source material: PBMCs or T cells enriched from blood (not recorded which). The sequence was collected from a woman aged 40-49 years with acute COVID-19. This chain connects TRBV6-5 to TRBJ2-7; a possible D gene is TRBD2 (5 bases). CDR3 loop: CASSSGLLPSYEQYF. CDR3 DNA: TGTGCCAGCAGCTCCGGACTCTTACCCTCCTACGAGCAGTACTTC.